This TCR beta chain derives from a study of blood T cell repertoires in COVID-19. Across the whole study: Sites in the United States, Italy and Spain provided acute and convalescent COVID-19 samples. PBMCs, B-cell-depleted T cells, or T cells were the source of the cDNA or gDNA that made up the material.

Seattle patients were enrolled while actively infected and followed longitudinally. Data came from immunoSEQ multiplex PCR; TCRdb stores just in-frame clones and leaves some out. The sample records approximately 210,000 clones, less than 90% being singletons. The specimen was peripheral blood. This receptor was obtained from a woman older than 75 with COVID-19, enrolled during active disease.

CDR3: CASSVRVTTNEKLFF. CDR3 sequence (DNA): TGTGCCAGCAGTGTCAGGGTTACAACTAATGAAAAACTGTTTTTT. V usage is TRBV28 and J usage is TRBJ1-4; D may be TRBD1 (5 bases). Germline assignment: CDR1 MDHEN and CDR2 SYDVKM. The V gene lost 5 bases and the J gene lost 0 bases, with 10 bases spanning the gap. The CDR3 totals 15 residues.